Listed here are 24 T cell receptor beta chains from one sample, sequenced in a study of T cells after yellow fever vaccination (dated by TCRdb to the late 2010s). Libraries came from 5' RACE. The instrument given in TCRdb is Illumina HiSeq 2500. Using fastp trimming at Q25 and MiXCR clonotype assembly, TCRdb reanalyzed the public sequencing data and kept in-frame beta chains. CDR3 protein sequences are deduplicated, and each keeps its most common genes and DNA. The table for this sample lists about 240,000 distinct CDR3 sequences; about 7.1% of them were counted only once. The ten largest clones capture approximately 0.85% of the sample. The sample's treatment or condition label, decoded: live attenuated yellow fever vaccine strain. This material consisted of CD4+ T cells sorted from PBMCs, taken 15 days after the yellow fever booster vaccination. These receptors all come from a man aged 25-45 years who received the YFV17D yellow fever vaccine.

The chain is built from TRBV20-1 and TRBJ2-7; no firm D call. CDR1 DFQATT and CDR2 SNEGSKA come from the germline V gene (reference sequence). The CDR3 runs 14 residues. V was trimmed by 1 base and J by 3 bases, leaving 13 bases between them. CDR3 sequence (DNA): TGCAGTGCTAGAGGGGTAGCAGAGAACTACGAGCAGTACTTC. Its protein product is CSARGVAENYEQYF.

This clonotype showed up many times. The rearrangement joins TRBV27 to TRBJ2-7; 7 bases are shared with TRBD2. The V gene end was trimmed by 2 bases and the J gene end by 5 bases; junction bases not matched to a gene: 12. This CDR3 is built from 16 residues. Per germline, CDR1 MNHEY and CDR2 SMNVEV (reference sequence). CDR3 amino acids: CASSLGRRREFDEQYF. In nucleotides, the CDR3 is TGTGCCAGCAGTTTAGGGAGGCGGCGGGAGTTCGACGAGCAGTACTTC.

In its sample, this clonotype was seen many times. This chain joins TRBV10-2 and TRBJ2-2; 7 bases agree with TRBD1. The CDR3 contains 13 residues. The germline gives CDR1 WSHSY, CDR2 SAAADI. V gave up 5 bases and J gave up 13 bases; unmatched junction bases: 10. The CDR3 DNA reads TGCGCCAGCAGTCTACTAAGACAGGGCGGGCTGTTTTTT. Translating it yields CASSLLRQGGLFF.

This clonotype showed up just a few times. CDR3 sequence reads: CASTGRGVATDTQYF. CDR3 bases: TGTGCCAGTACCGGCCGCGGGGTAGCAACAGATACGCAGTATTTT. The chain has TRBV9 and TRBJ2-3; possibly TRBD2 for D (6 bases). The germline CDR1 and CDR2 sequences are SGDLS and YYNGEE. This CDR3 is 15 amino acids long. The V end lost 8 bases, the J end lost 3 bases, and 19 bases lay between the germline ends.

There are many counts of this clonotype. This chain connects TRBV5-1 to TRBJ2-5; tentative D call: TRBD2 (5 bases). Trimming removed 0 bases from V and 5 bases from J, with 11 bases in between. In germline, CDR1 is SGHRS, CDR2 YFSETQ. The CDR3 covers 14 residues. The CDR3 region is CASSLGLAGETQYF. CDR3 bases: TGCGCCAGCAGCTTGGGTCTAGCCGGGGAGACCCAGTACTTC.

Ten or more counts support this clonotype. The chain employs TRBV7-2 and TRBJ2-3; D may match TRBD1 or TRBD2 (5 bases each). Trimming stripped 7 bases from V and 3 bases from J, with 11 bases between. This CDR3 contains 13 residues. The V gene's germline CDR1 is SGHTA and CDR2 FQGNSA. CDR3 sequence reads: CASKNWGTDTQYF. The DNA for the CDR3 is TGTGCCAGCAAAAACTGGGGGACAGATACGCAGTATTTT.

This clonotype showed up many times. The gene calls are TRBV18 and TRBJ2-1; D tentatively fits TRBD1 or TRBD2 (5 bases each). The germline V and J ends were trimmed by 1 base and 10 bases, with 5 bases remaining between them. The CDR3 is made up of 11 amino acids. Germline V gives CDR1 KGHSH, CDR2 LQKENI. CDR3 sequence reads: CASSPRGEQFF. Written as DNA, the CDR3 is TGTGCCAGCTCACCACGGGGGGAGCAGTTCTTC.

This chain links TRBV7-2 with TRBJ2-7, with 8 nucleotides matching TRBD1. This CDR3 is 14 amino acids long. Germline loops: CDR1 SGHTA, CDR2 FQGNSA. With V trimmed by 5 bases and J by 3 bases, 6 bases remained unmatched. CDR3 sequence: CASSRTGPYYEQYF. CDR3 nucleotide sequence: TGTGCCAGCAGCCGGACAGGGCCTTACTACGAGCAGTACTTC. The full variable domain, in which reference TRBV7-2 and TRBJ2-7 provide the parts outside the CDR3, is GAGVSQSPSNKVTEKGKDVELRCDPISGHTALYWYRQSLGQGLEFLIYFQGNSAPDKSGLPSDRFSAERTGGSVSTLTIQRTQQEDSAVYLCASSRTGPYYEQYFGPGTRLTVT.

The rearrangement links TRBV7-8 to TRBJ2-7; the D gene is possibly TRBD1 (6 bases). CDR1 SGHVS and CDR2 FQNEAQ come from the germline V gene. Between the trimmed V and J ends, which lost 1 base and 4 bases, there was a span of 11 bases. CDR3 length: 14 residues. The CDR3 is CASSLEGHRYEQYF. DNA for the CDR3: TGTGCCAGCAGCTTAGAGGGACATCGATACGAGCAGTACTTC.

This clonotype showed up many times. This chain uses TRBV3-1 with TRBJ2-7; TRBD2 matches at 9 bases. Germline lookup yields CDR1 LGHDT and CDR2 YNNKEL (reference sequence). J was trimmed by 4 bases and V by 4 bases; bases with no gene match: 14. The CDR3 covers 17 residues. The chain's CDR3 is CASSPGDVAGGLYEQYF. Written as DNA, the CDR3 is TGTGCCAGCAGCCCTGGAGATGTCGCGGGAGGGTTGTACGAGCAGTACTTC.

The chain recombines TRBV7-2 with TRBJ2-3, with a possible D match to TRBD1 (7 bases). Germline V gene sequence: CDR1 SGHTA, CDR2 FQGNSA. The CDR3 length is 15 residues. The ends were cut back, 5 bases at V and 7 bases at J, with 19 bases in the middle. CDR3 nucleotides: TGTGCCAGCAGCGTACAGGTGGAGGGGGCAAATACGCAGTATTTT. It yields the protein CASSVQVEGANTQYF. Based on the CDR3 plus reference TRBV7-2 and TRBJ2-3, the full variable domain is GAGVSQSPSNKVTEKGKDVELRCDPISGHTALYWYRQSLGQGLEFLIYFQGNSAPDKSGLPSDRFSAERTGGSVSTLTIQRTQQEDSAVYLCASSVQVEGANTQYFGPGTRLTVL.

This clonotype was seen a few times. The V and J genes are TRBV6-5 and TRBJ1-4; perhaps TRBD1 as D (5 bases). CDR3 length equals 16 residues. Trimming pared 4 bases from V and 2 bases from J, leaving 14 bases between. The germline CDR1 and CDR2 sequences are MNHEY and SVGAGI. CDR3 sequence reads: CASSSGTQATNEKLFF. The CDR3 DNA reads TGTGCCAGCAGTTCCGGGACCCAGGCCACTAATGAAAAACTGTTTTTT.

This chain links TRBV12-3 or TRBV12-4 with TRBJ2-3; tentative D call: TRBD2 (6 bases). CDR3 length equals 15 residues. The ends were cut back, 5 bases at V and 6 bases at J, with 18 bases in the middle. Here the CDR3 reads CASSLTGGRRDTQYF. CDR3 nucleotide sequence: TGTGCCAGCAGTCTCACTGGGGGGAGAAGGGATACGCAGTATTTT.

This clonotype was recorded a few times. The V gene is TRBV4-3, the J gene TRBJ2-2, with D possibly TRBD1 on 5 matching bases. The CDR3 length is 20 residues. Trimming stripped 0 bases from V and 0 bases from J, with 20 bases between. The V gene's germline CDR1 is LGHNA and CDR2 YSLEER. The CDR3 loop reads CASSQDDVRRGFANTGELFF. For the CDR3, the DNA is TGCGCCAGCAGCCAAGATGACGTAAGAAGGGGCTTTGCGAACACCGGGGAGCTGTTTTTT.

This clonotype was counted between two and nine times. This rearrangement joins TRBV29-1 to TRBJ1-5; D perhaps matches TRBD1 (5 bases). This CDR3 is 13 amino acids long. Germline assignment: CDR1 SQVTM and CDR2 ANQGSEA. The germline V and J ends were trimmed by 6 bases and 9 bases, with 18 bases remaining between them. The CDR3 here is CSVGDLGGSPQHF. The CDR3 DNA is TGCAGCGTGGGGGATCTTGGCGGTTCGCCCCAGCATTTT.

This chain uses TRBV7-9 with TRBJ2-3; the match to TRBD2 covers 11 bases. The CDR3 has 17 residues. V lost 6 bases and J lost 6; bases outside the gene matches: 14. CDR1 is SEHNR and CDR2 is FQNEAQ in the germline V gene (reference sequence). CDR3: CASRPPRLAGTRDTQYF. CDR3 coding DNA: TGTGCCAGCAGACCCCCTAGACTAGCGGGAACGCGGGATACGCAGTATTTT.

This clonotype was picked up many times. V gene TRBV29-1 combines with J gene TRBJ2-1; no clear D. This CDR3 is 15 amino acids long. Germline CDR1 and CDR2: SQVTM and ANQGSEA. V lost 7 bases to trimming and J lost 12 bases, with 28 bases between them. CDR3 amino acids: CSGGPPGKVDRSQFF. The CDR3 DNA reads TGCAGCGGTGGCCCTCCTGGGAAAGTCGATAGGTCGCAGTTCTTC.

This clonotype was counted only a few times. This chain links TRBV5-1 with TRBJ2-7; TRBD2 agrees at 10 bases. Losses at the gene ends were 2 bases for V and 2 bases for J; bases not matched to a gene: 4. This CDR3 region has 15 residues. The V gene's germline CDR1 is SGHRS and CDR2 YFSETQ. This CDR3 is CASSFGLAETYEQYF. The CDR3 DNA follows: TGCGCCAGCAGCTTTGGACTAGCGGAGACCTACGAGCAGTACTTC.

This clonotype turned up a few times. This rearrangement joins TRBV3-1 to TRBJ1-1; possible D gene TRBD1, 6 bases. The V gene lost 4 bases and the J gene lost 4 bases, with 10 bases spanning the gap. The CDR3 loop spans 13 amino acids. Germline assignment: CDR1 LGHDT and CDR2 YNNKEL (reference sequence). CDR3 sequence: CASSLLTGTEAFF. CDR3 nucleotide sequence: TGTGCCAGCAGCCTATTGACAGGCACTGAAGCTTTCTTT.

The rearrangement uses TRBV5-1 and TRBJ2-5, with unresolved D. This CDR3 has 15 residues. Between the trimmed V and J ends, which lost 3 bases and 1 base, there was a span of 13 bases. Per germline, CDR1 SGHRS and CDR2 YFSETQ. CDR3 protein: CASSSAFGLQETQYF. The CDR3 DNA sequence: TGCGCCAGCAGCTCCGCGTTTGGCCTCCAAGAGACCCAGTACTTC. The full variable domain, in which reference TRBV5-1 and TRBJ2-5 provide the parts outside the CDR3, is KAGVTQTPRYLIKTRGQQVTLSCSPISGHRSVSWYQQTPGQGLQFLFEYFSETQRNKGNFPGRFSGRQFSNSRSEMNVSTLELGDSALYLCASSSAFGLQETQYFGPGTRLLVL.

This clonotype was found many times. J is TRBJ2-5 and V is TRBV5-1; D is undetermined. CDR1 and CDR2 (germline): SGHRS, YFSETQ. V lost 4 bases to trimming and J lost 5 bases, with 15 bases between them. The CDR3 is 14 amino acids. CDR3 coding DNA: TGCGCCAGCAGCCCTGGCAGTAACGAGGAGACCCAGTACTTC. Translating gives CASSPGSNEETQYF.

The DNA for the CDR3 is TGTGCCAGCAGGGCGAGGAAGGGACGAAACTCCTACAATGAGCAGTTCTTC. Translating it yields CASRARKGRNSYNEQFF. The V and J genes are TRBV9 and TRBJ2-1; D is tentatively TRBD1 or TRBD2 (5 bases each). Germline loops: CDR1 SGDLS, CDR2 YYNGEE. The CDR3 is made up of 17 amino acids. Deletions cut 5 bases from V and 0 bases from J, with 18 bases between.

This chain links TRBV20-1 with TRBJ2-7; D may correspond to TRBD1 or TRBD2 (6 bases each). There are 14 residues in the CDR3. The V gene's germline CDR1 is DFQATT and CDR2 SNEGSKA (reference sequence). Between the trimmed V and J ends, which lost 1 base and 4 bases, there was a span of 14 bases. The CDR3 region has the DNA TGCAGTGCTAGAGGACAGGCGGGGATATACGAGCAGTACTTC. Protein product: CSARGQAGIYEQYF.

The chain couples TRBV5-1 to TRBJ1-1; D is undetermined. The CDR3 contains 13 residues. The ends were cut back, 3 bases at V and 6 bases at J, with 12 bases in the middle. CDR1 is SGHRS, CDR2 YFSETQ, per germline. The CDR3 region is CASSYGPTPEAFF. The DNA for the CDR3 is TGCGCCAGCAGCTACGGCCCGACCCCTGAAGCTTTCTTT.